The rows below give T cell receptor beta chains drawn from one sample of a study of cytomegalovirus exposure and HLA in healthy donors. TCRdb's copy holds only in-frame clones and misses some; the assay was immunoSEQ multiplex PCR. The sample consists of some 210,000 clones, around 86% of them appearing once. Sequencing was done on a sample of PBMCs. These receptors came from a man aged 25-40 years in good health and CMV-seronegative. CDR3s include the opening cysteine and the closing phenylalanine or tryptophan. The order of the fields is clone size, J gene, V gene, CDR3 length, D gene, CDR3 protein, CDR3 DNA. D genes are given only for firm matches. Clone size is not always given. Where it is, it says once, few, many or a class for expanded clones.

.	TRBJ1-4	TRBV28	14	.	CASSQDRGWEKLFF	TGTGCCAGCAGCCAGGATCGGGGTTGGGAAAAACTGTTTTTT
.	TRBJ2-3	TRBV9	16	.	CASSGKGLTATDTQYF	TGTGCCAGCAGCGGCAAGGGACTCACGGCAACAGATACGCAGTATTTT
.	TRBJ2-5	TRBV5-4	18	.	CASSLSTGVAGMQETQYF	TGTGCCAGCAGCTTGTCAACAGGGGTTGCGGGAATGCAAGAGACCCAGTACTTC
.	TRBJ1-2	TRBV19	14	TRBD1	CASSTGTVLYGYTF	TGTGCCAGTAGTACCGGGACAGTGCTCTATGGCTACACCTTC
.	TRBJ2-7	TRBV19	15	.	CASSIFGGQDYEQYF	TGTGCCAGTAGTATCTTCGGGGGGCAAGACTACGAGCAGTACTTC
.	TRBJ1-5	TRBV7-9	13	.	CASSSSFNQPQHF	TGTGCCAGCAGCTCCTCTTTCAATCAGCCCCAGCATTTT
once	TRBJ2-5	TRBV28	17	TRBD1	CASSHRDRAVGEETQYF	TGTGCCAGCAGTCACCGGGACAGGGCTGTAGGTGAAGAGACCCAGTACTTC
.	TRBJ2-3	TRBV14	15	TRBD2	CASSLLAGVADTQYF	TGTGCCAGCAGTCTTCTAGCGGGAGTAGCGGATACGCAGTATTTT
.	TRBJ1-1	TRBV19	12	.	CASSPRSTEAFF	TGTGCCAGTAGCCCAAGGAGCACTGAAGCTTTCTTT
.	TRBJ2-1	TRBV27	14	.	CASSLGTSYNEQFF	TGTGCCAGCAGTCTGGGGACATCCTACAATGAGCAGTTCTTC
.	TRBJ1-1	TRBV5-1	14	.	CASSLRYRATEAFF	TGCGCCAGCAGCTTGAGGTACAGGGCCACTGAAGCTTTCTTT
.	TRBJ2-7	TRBV25-1	14	.	CASKPAGLTYEQYF	TGTGCCTCAAAACCTGCGGGATTGACCTACGAGCAGTACTTC
.	TRBJ1-2	TRBV5-6	15	TRBD1	CASSLGQGATYGYTF	TGTGCCAGCAGCTTGGGACAGGGAGCTACCTATGGCTACACCTTC
.	TRBJ1-2	TRBV5-1	12	.	CASSLDSGVYTF	TGCGCCAGCAGCTTGGATTCGGGAGTCTACACCTTC
.	TRBJ1-5	TRBV19	12	.	CASSIVDQPQHF	TGTGCCAGTAGTATAGTAGATCAGCCCCAGCATTTT
.	TRBJ2-7	TRBV7-9	12	TRBD2	CASSSGRGEQYF	TGTGCCAGCAGCTCTGGGAGGGGCGAGCAGTACTTC
.	TRBJ2-3	TRBV10-1	15	TRBD1	CASSEGQGVTDTQYF	TGCGCCAGCAGTGAGGGACAGGGGGTGACAGATACGCAGTATTTT
.	TRBJ2-7	TRBV6-6	15	TRBD2	CALSPRGEGSYEQYF	TGTGCCCTCAGTCCCCGAGGGGAGGGAAGCTACGAGCAGTACTTC
.	TRBJ2-7	TRBV27	16	TRBD2	CASSLSLAGGSYEQYF	TGTGCCAGCAGTTTATCTCTAGCGGGGGGTTCCTACGAGCAGTACTTC
once	TRBJ1-1	TRBV19	13	.	CASTHLTATEAFF	TGTGCCAGTACTCATCTCACAGCAACTGAAGCTTTCTTT
.	TRBJ1-5	TRBV19	15	.	CASTPDRNYNQPQHF	TGTGCCAGTACCCCCGACAGAAACTACAATCAGCCCCAGCATTTT
.	TRBJ1-2	TRBV30	15	.	CAWSVGGGGPYGYTF	TGTGCCTGGAGTGTTGGGGGGGGAGGCCCCTATGGCTACACCTTC
once	TRBJ1-2	TRBV28	15	TRBD1	CASSSAGQGHYGYTF	TGTGCCAGCAGTTCTGCGGGACAGGGTCACTATGGCTACACCTTC
.	TRBJ2-3	TRBV27	17	TRBD2	CASSRALAGGATDTQYF	TGTGCCAGCAGTCGCGCCCTAGCGGGGGGGGCGACAGATACGCAGTATTTT
.	TRBJ2-7	TRBV5-1	14	TRBD1	CASSRGRGLYEQYF	TGCGCCAGCAGCCGCGGCAGGGGGCTTTACGAGCAGTACTTC
.	TRBJ2-1	TRBV7-9	14	.	CASSFTGGGDEQFF	TGTGCCAGCAGCTTCACTGGAGGGGGCGATGAGCAGTTCTTC
.	TRBJ1-6	TRBV28	12	.	CASSTGGRPLHF	TGTGCCAGCAGTACGGGGGGAAGGCCCCTCCACTTT
.	TRBJ2-1	TRBV7-6	18	.	CASSLVSPPKLAGDEQFF	TGTGCCAGCAGCTTAGTTTCCCCCCCCAAACTAGCTGGCGATGAGCAGTTCTTC
.	TRBJ2-1	TRBV2	16	TRBD1	CASRQVQGATNNEQFF	TGTGCCAGCAGGCAAGTACAGGGGGCGACCAACAATGAGCAGTTCTTC
.	TRBJ2-5	TRBV11-3	16	TRBD2	CASSLGVSGEQETQYF	TGTGCCAGCAGCTTAGGGGTTAGCGGGGAGCAAGAGACCCAGTACTTC
.	TRBJ2-7	TRBV5-1	15	.	CASSLVGRTPYEQYF	TGCGCCAGCAGCTTGGTTGGTCGGACTCCCTACGAGCAGTACTTC
.	TRBJ2-7	TRBV13	14	.	CASSLESFSYEQYF	TGTGCCAGCAGCTTAGAATCGTTCTCCTACGAGCAGTACTTC